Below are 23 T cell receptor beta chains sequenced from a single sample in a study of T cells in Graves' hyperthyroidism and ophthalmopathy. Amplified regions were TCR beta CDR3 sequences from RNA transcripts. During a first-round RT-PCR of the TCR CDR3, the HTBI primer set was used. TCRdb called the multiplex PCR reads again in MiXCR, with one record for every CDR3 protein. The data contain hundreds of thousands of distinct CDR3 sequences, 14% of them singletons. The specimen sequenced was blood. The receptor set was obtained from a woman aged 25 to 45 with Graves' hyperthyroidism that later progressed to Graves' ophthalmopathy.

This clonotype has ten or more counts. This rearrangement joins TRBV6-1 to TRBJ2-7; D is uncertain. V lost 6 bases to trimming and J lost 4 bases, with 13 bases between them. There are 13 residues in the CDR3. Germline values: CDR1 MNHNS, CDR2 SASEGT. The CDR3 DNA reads TGTGCCAGCAGCCCACCCCCGGTTTACGAGCAGTACTTC. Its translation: CASSPPPVYEQYF.

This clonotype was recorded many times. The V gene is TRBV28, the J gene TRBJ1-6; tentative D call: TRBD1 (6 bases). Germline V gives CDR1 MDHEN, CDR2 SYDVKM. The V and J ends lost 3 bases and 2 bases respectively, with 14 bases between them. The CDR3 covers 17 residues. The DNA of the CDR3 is TGTGCCAGCAGTTTGGCAGGGGCCGTGGCCTATAATTCACCCCTCCACTTT. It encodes CASSLAGAVAYNSPLHF.

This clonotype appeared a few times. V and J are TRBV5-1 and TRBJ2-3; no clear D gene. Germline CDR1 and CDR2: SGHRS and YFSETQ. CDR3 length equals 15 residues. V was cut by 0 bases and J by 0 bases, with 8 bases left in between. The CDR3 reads CASSLESTSTDTQYF. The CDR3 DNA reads TGCGCCAGCAGCTTGGAATCCACTAGCACAGATACGCAGTATTTT.

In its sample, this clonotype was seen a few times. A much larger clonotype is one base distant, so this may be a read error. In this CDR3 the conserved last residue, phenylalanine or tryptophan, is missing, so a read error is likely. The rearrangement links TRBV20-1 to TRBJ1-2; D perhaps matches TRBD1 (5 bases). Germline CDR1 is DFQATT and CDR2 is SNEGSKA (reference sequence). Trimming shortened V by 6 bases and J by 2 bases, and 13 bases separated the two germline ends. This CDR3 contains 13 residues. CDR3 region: CSASRGLNYGYTL. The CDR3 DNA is TGCAGTGCCTCGAGGGGTCTAAACTATGGCTACACCCTC.

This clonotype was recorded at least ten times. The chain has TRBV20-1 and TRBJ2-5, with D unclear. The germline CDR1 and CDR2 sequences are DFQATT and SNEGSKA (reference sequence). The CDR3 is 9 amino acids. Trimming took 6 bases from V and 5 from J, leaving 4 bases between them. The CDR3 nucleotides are TGCAGTGCCCCGGAGACCCAGTACTTC. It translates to CSAPETQYF.

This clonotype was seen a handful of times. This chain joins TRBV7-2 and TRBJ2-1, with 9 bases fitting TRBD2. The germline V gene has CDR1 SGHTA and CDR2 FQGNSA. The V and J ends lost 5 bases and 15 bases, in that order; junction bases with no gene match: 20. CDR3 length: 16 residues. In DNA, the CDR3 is TGTGCCAGCAGCCCCCGGGGTAGCGGGAGCCCCGGGGTGAGGTTCTTC. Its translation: CASSPRGSGSPGVRFF.

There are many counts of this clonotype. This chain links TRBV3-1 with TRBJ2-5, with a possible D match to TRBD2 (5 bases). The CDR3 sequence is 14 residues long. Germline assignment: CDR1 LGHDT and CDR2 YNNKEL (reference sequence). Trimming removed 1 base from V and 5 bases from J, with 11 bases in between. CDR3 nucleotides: TGTGCCAGCAGCCAAGGATCGGGAACCGAGACCCAGTACTTC. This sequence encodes CASSQGSGTETQYF.

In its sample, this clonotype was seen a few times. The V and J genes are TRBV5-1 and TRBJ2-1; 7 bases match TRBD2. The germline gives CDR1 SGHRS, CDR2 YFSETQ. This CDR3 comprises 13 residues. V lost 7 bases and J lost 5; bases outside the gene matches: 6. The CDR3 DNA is TGCGCCAGCTCCGAGCGGGGACACAATGAGCAGTTCTTC. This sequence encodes CASSERGHNEQFF.

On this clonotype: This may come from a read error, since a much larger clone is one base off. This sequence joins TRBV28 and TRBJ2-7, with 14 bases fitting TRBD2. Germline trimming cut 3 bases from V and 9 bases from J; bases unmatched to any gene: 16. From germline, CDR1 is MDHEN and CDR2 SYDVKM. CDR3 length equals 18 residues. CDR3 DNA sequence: TGTGCCAGCAGTTTTCCCGCCCTCAAGGGACTAGCGGGAGAAGGGCAGTACTTC. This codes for CASSFPALKGLAGEGQYF.

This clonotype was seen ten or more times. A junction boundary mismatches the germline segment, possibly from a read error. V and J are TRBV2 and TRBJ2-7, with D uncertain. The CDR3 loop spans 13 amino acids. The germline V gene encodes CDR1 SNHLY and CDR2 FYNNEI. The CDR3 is CASLPPTSHEQYF. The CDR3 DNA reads TGTGCCAGCCTACCTCCGACCTCCCACGAGCAGTACTTC. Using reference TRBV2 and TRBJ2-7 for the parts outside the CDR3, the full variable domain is EPEVTQTPSHQVTQMGQEVILRCVPISNHLYFYWYRQILGQKVEFLVSFYNNEISEKSEIFDDQFSVERPDGSNFTLKIRSTKLEDSAMYFCASLPPTSHEQYFGPGTRLTVT.

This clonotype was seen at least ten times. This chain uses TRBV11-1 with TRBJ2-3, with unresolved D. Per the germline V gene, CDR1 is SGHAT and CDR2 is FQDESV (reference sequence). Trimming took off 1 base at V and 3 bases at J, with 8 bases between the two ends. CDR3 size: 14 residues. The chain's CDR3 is CASSLGRFTDTQYF. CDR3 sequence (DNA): TGTGCCAGCAGCTTAGGGAGATTTACAGATACGCAGTATTTT.

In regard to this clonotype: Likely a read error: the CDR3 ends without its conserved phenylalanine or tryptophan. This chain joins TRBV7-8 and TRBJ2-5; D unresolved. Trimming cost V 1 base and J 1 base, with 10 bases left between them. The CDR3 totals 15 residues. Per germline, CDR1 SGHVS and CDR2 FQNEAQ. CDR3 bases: TGTGCCAGCAGCTTAGGCCGTACTTCCCAAGAGACCCAGTACCTC. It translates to CASSLGRTSQETQYL.

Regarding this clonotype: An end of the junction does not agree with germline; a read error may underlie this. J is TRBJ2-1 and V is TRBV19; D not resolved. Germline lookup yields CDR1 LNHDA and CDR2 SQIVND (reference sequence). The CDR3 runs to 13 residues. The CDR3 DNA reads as TGTGCCTGTAGTATCCATGGAGTCAATGAGCAGTTCTTC. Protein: CACSIHGVNEQFF. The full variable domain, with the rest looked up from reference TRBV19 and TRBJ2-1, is DGGITQSPKYLFRKEGQNVTLSCEQNLNHDAMYWYRQDPGQGLRLIYYSQIVNDFQKGDIAEGYSVSREKKESFPLTVTSAQKNPTAFYLCACSIHGVNEQFFGPGTRLTVL.

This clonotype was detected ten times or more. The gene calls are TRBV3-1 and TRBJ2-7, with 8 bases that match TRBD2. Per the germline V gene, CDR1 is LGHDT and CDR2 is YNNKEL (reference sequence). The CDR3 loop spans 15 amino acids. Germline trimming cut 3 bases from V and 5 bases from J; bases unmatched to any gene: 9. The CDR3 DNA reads TGTGCCAGCAGCCATGGCCTCGCCGGGAGGGACGAGCAGTACTTC. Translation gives CASSHGLAGRDEQYF.

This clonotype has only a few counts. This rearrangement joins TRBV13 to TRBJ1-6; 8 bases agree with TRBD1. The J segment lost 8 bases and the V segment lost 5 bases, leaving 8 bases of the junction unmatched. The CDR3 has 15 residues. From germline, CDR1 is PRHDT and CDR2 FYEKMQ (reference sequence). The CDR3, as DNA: TGTGCCAGCAGCGGACAGGGTCGGGGCCATTCACCCCTCCACTTT. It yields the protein CASSGQGRGHSPLHF.

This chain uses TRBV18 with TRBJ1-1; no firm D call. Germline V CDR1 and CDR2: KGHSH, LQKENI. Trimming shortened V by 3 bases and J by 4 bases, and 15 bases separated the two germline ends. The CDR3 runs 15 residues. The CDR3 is CASSPDARASTEAFF. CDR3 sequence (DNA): TGTGCCAGCTCACCCGACGCTCGGGCGAGCACTGAAGCTTTCTTT.

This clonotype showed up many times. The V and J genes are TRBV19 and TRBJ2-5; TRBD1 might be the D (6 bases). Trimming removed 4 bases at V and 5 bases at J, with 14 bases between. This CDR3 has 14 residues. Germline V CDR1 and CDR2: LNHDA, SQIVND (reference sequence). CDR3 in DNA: TGTGCCAGTAGTAACAGGGCGGAGGAGGAGACCCAGTACTTC. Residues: CASSNRAEEETQYF.

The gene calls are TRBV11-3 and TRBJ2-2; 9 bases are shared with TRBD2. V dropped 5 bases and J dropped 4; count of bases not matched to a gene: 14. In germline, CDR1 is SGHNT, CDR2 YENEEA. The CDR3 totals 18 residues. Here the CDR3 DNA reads TGTGCCAGCAGCCCCCCAACCTGGCTAGCGGGGACCACCGGGGAGCTGTTTTTT. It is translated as CASSPPTWLAGTTGELFF.

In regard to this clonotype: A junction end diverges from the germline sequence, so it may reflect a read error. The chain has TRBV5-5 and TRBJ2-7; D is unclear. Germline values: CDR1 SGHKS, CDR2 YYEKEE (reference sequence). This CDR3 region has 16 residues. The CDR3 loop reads CASSLTDLESSYERYF. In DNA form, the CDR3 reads TGTGCCAGCAGCTTAACAGACCTCGAAAGCTCCTACGAGCGGTACTTC.

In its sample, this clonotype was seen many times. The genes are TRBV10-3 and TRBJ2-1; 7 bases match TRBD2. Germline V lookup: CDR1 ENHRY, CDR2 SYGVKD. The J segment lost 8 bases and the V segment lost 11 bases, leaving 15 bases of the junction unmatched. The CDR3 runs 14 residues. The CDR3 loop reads CAAAPGGGWDEQFF. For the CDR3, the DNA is TGTGCCGCCGCACCGGGGGGAGGTTGGGATGAGCAGTTCTTC.

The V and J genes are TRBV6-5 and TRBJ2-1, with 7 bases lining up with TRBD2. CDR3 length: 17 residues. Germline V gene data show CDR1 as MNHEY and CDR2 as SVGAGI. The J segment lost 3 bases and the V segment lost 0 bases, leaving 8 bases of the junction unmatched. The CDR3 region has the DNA TGTGCCAGCAGTTACTCGTTTAGCGGGTCGTTCTACAATGAGCAGTTCTTC. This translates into CASSYSFSGSFYNEQFF.

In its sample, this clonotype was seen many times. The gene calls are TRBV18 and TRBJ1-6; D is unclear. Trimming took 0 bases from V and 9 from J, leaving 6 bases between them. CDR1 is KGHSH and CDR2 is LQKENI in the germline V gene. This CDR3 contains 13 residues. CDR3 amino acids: CASSPPGSSPLHF. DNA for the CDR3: TGTGCCAGCTCACCACCGGGGTCTTCACCCCTCCACTTT.

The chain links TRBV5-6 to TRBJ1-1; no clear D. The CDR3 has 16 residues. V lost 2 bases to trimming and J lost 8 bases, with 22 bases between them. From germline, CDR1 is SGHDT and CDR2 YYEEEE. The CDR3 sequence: CASSFHWKLRTGEAFF. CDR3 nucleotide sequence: TGTGCCAGCAGCTTTCACTGGAAACTACGGACGGGGGAAGCTTTCTTT. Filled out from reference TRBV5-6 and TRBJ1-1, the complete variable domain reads DAGVTQSPTHLIKTRGQQVTLRCSPKSGHDTVSWYQQALGQGPQFIFQYYEEEERQRGNFPDRFSGHQFPNYSSELNVNALLLGDSALYLCASSFHWKLRTGEAFFGQGTRLTVV.